This T cell receptor beta chain comes out of a study of OX40 agonist ivuxolimab in advanced cancers. General notes on the study: Ivuxolimab was an agonistic, fully human IgG2 monoclonal antibody directed against OX40 (CD134), a costimulatory receptor. The dose-escalation cohort was almost 85% male with a mean age of about 60 years, ranging from roughly 20 to 80. The paper reports the monotherapy dose-escalation portion (N of about 50 patients) of the phase I ivuxolimab trial. Of the roughly 52 dose-escalation patients, hepatocellular carcinoma was present in about 20, melanoma in roughly 15, renal cell carcinoma in 9 and head and neck cancer in 9. Partial responses occurred in three dose-escalation patients: two with cutaneous melanoma and one with hepatocellular carcinoma. Intravenous ivuxolimab was administered to patients every 2 weeks at six dose levels: 0.01, 0.1, 0.3, 1.5, 3 and 10 mg/kg. The point of sequencing TCRbeta in the periphery was to test whether ivuxolimab changed TCR sequence diversity and drove clonal T-cell expansion. Patients were allowed to have had prior anti-PD-1, anti-PD-L1 or anti-CTLA-4 therapy, and around 41% of the dose-escalation patients had previously received checkpoint inhibitors. What the authors observed across the whole study: At doses from 0.1 to 3.0 mg/kg, clonal expansion was seen in both CD4+ and CD8+ blood T cells between baseline and week 6. The antigen specificity of the clonally expanded peripheral T cells was not determined. Low levels of normalized T-cell clonal expansion were also seen in some nonresponding patients. After ivuxolimab, expanded clones were on average more numerous among CD8+ T cells than among CD4+ T cells. In the 0.1-3.0 mg/kg groups, partial responders were among the patients with the lowest normalized peripheral clonal expansion, particularly in CD8+ T cells.

To sequence the TCRbeta CDR3 region, genomic DNA was isolated from the sorted cells. The immunoSEQ Assay was used to sequence the TCRbeta CDR3 regions. In TCRdb, the immuneACCESS table is reduced to in-frame sequences with V and J assigned. These tables do not hold every clone; where another copy was compared, an unresolved V gene accounts for under half, and the others remain unexplained. In this sample the table shows about 35,000 clones, roughly 80% of which occur a single time. In total, the top ten clones hold roughly a quarter of the sample. Patients with autoimmune disease history or receiving systemic immunosuppression were excluded from the trial. Peripheral blood for TCR sequencing was drawn from every dose cohort at baseline, at cycle 4 day 1 and at cycle 7 day 1. The samples were drawn from a first-in-human, open-label, multicenter phase I dose-escalation trial of ivuxolimab. Adults with locally advanced or metastatic melanoma, renal cell carcinoma, hepatocellular carcinoma or head and neck squamous cell carcinoma were enrolled in the trial. Before TCR sequencing, CD4+ and CD8+ T cells were separately sorted from peripheral blood.

This clone was detected only a few times. Which antigen it targets is not known. No qualities accompany the bases; no much larger clone lies one base away. The sequence derives from an adult with an advanced solid tumor such as melanoma, head and neck, liver or kidney cancer. Sequencing was performed on CD4+ or CD8+ T cells sorted from blood, taken in a trial of the OX40 agonist ivuxolimab.

The CDR3: CASSQTSGLSYEQYF. The sequence in DNA is TGTGCCAGCAGCCAGACTAGCGGCCTCTCCTACGAGCAGTACTTC. The chain employs TRBV4-2 and TRBJ2-7; 9 bases in between match TRBD2. CDR3 length: 15 amino acids, cysteine to phenylalanine. Just CDR3 DNA is preserved here, 45 bases in frame from base 1. From V the trimming removes 3 bases and from J it removes 0 bases, while the gene matches leave 3 bases of the junction unaccounted for. In the germline V gene, CDR1 corresponds to LGHNA and CDR2 to YNFKEQ.